The 27 T cell receptor beta chains listed next were all sequenced from one sample in a study of blood T cell repertoires in COVID-19. Sequencing was performed with immunoSEQ multiplex PCR; in TCRdb, only in-frame clones are kept and a portion is missing. The sample yields roughly 120,000 clones, more than 80% seen once. The sequenced sample consisted of peripheral blood. These receptors originate from a woman aged 55-69 years with acute or convalescent COVID-19.

This clone has just one count. The chain uses TRBV3-1 (or the pseudogene TRBV3-2) and TRBJ2-7, with TRBD2 matching 11 bases. The ends lost 2 bases at V and 5 bases at J; junction bases unmatched: 8. Germline CDR1 and CDR2: LGHDT and YNNKEL (reference sequence). The CDR3 covers 16 residues. The CDR3, as DNA: TGTGCCAGCAGCCAATCCCTTAGCGGGGGGGTCCACGAGCAGTACTTC. This gives the protein CASSQSLSGGVHEQYF.

The V and J genes are TRBV9 and TRBJ2-7; 10 bases agree with TRBD2. This CDR3 has 16 amino acids. Germline V gives CDR1 SGDLS, CDR2 YYNGEE. Losses at the gene ends were 5 bases for V and 3 bases for J; bases not matched to a gene: 11. The CDR3 spells CASSVSTGTSVYEQYF. DNA of the CDR3: TGTGCCAGCAGTGTTTCGACCGGGACTAGCGTCTACGAGCAGTACTTC. The full variable domain, in which reference TRBV9 and TRBJ2-7 provide the parts outside the CDR3, is DSGVTQTPKHLITATGQRVTLRCSPRSGDLSVYWYQQSLDQGLQFLIQYYNGEERAKGNILERFSAQQFPDLHSELNLSSLELGDSALYFCASSVSTGTSVYEQYFGPGTRLTVT.

The chain has TRBV29-1 and TRBJ2-7; 9 bases agree with TRBD1. The CDR3 runs 16 residues. In germline, CDR1 is SQVTM, CDR2 ANQGSEA. V shed 6 bases and J 5 bases; nucleotides not matched to a gene: 17. This chain's CDR3 is CSVLRRGQGNSDEQYF. The DNA for the CDR3 is TGCAGCGTGCTGAGGCGGGGACAGGGTAACTCGGACGAGCAGTACTTC.

In nucleotides, the CDR3 is TGTGCCAGCAGCTTTGTCTACTCGACAGATAGCAATCAGCCCCAGCATTTT. The encoded protein is CASSFVYSTDSNQPQHF. The V gene is TRBV7-9, the J gene TRBJ1-5, with D perhaps matching TRBD1 (5 bases). Germline CDR1 reads SEHNR; CDR2 reads FQNEAQ (reference sequence). The CDR3 spans 17 residues. The V end lost 3 bases, the J end lost 0 bases, and 15 bases lay between the germline ends.

The chain recombines TRBV6-5 with TRBJ2-2, with TRBD1 matching over 9 bases. The germline gives CDR1 MNHEY, CDR2 SVGAGI. Trimming removed 9 bases from V and 7 bases from J; junction bases left unmatched: 6. The CDR3 totals 13 residues. In DNA, the CDR3 is TGTGCCAGTGACCGGGACAGGGTCGGGGAGCTGTTTTTT. This sequence encodes CASDRDRVGELFF.

V is TRBV5-4 and J is TRBJ1-1; maybe TRBD1 (6 bases). The V end was cut by 0 bases, the J end by 1 base, with 10 bases between. The CDR3 has 15 residues. Germline CDR1 is SGHNT and CDR2 is YYREEE (reference sequence). The CDR3 sequence: CASSLVVTGNTEAFF. CDR3 in DNA: TGTGCCAGCAGCTTGGTAGTGACAGGGAACACTGAAGCTTTCTTT.

The V gene is TRBV19, the J gene TRBJ1-5, with D possibly being TRBD1 (5 bases). Trimming left V 5 bases short and J 7 bases short, with 18 bases between. The CDR3 runs 15 residues. CDR1 and CDR2 (germline): LNHDA, SQIVND (reference sequence). CDR3 sequence: CASSPSGRSRQPQHF. The CDR3 DNA sequence: TGTGCCAGTAGTCCATCAGGGAGGTCAAGACAGCCCCAGCATTTT.

The chain combines TRBV3-1 (or the pseudogene TRBV3-2) with TRBJ1-1; D is undetermined. CDR3 size: 13 residues. Looked up from germline, CDR1 is LGHDT and CDR2 is YNNKEL (reference sequence). Trimming left V 1 base short and J 7 bases short, with 10 bases between. DNA of the CDR3: TGTGCCAGCAGCCAAGCCCGGGAACTTGAAGCTTTCTTT. This translates into CASSQARELEAFF.

V is TRBV7-2 and J is TRBJ2-7, with D possibly matching TRBD1 (5 bases). CDR3 length: 14 residues. Germline V gene data show CDR1 as SGHTA and CDR2 as FQGNSA. V was clipped by 4 bases and J by 3 bases, with 13 bases between them. CDR3 DNA sequence: TGTGCCAGCAGCTGCTTTGGGCAGGGCTACGAGCAGTACGTC. This encodes CASSCFGQGYEQYV.

The chain combines TRBV5-1 with TRBJ2-3, with D maybe TRBD2 (6 bases). Germline assignment: CDR1 SGHRS and CDR2 YFSETQ. CDR3 size: 13 residues. The V and J ends lost 2 bases and 4 bases respectively, with 8 bases between them. CDR3 loop: CASSLASADTQYF. The CDR3, as DNA: TGCGCCAGCAGCTTAGCTAGCGCAGATACGCAGTATTTT.

This sequence joins TRBV28 and TRBJ1-2; D is perhaps TRBD1 (5 bases). Germline V gene data show CDR1 as MDHEN and CDR2 as SYDVKM. The CDR3 is 13 residues long. Trimming took 7 bases from V and 4 from J, leaving 13 bases between them. CDR3: CASIRAGFYGYTF. In DNA form, the CDR3 reads TGTGCCAGCATCAGGGCCGGATTCTATGGCTACACCTTC.

The gene calls are TRBV29-1 and TRBJ1-2; 12 bases are a match to TRBD1. V was clipped by 4 bases and J by 4 bases; unmatched bases: 10. CDR1 is SQVTM and CDR2 is ANQGSEA in the germline V gene. The length of the CDR3 is 16 residues. Here the CDR3 DNA reads TGCAGCGTTGCTTTGGGACAGGGGGCCCTCCCCTATGGCTACACCTTC. Protein sequence: CSVALGQGALPYGYTF.

The chain recombines TRBV9 with TRBJ2-3; no definite D call. From germline, CDR1 is SGDLS and CDR2 YYNGEE. V was shortened by 0 bases and J by 5 bases, with 10 bases between the two germline ends. There are 14 residues in the CDR3. CDR3 bases: TGTGCCAGCAGCGTAGAAGCTTCGGGAGATACGCAGTATTTT. Protein: CASSVEASGDTQYF.

The rearrangement links TRBV6-5 to TRBJ2-3; D remains unclear. Between the trimmed V and J ends, which lost 7 bases and 1 base, there was a span of 9 bases. Germline CDR1 reads MNHEY; CDR2 reads SVGAGI. The CDR3 runs 13 residues. DNA of the CDR3: TGTGCCAGCATGGGCAGTCGCACAGATACGCAGTATTTT. Encoded protein: CASMGSRTDTQYF.

The chain employs TRBV21-1 and TRBJ1-5; the table names TRBD1, a call not compared with the DNA. TRBV21-1 is described as a pseudogene. The CDR3 runs to 18 residues. The CDR3 bases are TGTGCCAGCAGCAAAGAAACGTACAGGGGGTGTATCAATCAGCCCCAGCATTTT. Its protein is CASSKETYRGCINQPQHF.

This clone was detected a few times. The chain has TRBV7-3 and TRBJ1-2; 8 nucleotides line up with TRBD1. The CDR3 has 13 residues. The V gene's germline CDR1 is SGHTA and CDR2 FQGTGA. Germline trimming cut 4 bases from V and 7 bases from J; bases unmatched to any gene: 5. The CDR3 nucleotides are TGTGCCAGCAGCTCATCGACAGGGGTTGGCTACACCTTC. It is translated as CASSSSTGVGYTF.

A word on this clone: This sample includes further DNA sequences coding for the same CDR3. This rearrangement joins TRBV18 to TRBJ2-5, with D tentatively TRBD2 (5 bases). Trimming removed 3 bases at V and 5 bases at J, with 7 bases between. CDR1 is KGHSH, CDR2 LQKENI, per germline. The CDR3 extends over 12 amino acids. Here the CDR3 reads CASSPRGETQYF. The CDR3 DNA follows: TGTGCCAGCTCACCTCGCGGGGAGACCCAGTACTTC.

This clone was found once. The chain recombines TRBV6-5 with TRBJ2-5, with a tentative D call TRBD2 (6 bases). V was pared by 4 bases and J by 5 bases, with 17 bases between. CDR1 is MNHEY and CDR2 is SVGAGI in the germline V gene. The CDR3 spans 15 residues. The CDR3: CASSSRVVRGETQYF. The CDR3 DNA reads as TGTGCCAGCAGTTCTCGGGTCGTCCGGGGGGAGACCCAGTACTTC.

J is TRBJ2-7 and V is TRBV2; 8 bases agree with TRBD1. CDR1 is SNHLY, CDR2 FYNNEI, per germline. The CDR3 length is 14 residues. V was pared by 5 bases and J by 3 bases, with 6 bases of the junction left unmatched. For the CDR3, the DNA is TGTGCCAGCAGTCCAGGGACAGGAGTCTACGAGCAGTACTTC. Translation: CASSPGTGVYEQYF.

The chain is built from TRBV19 and TRBJ1-5; D perhaps matches TRBD1 (6 bases). CDR3 size: 16 residues. V was trimmed by 4 bases and J by 6 bases, leaving 19 bases between them. Germline CDR1 reads LNHDA; CDR2 reads SQIVND (reference sequence). CDR3 sequence: CASSRGRQWDLQPQHF. For the CDR3, the DNA is TGTGCCAGTAGTAGGGGGCGTCAGTGGGATCTTCAGCCCCAGCATTTT. Full variable domain (rest looked up from reference TRBV19 and TRBJ1-5): DGGITQSPKYLFRKEGQNVTLSCEQNLNHDAMYWYRQDPGQGLRLIYYSQIVNDFQKGDIAEGYSVSREKKESFPLTVTSAQKNPTAFYLCASSRGRQWDLQPQHFGDGTRLSIL.

The CDR3 spells CASSTGTDFNSPLHF. CDR3 DNA sequence: TGTGCCAGCAGTACCGGGACAGACTTTAATTCACCCCTCCACTTT. V and J are TRBV6-5 and TRBJ1-6, with 7 bases lining up with TRBD1. The germline V gene encodes CDR1 MNHEY and CDR2 SVGAGI. V trimming: 5 bases; J trimming: 6 bases; junction bases outside the gene matches: 7. This CDR3 region has 15 residues.

V is TRBV18 and J is TRBJ2-3; D uncertain. Germline V gives CDR1 KGHSH, CDR2 LQKENI. The V end lost 2 bases, the J end lost 5 bases, and 8 bases lay between the germline ends. The CDR3 loop spans 13 amino acids. This CDR3 is CASSPGSEDTQYF. CDR3 DNA sequence: TGTGCCAGCTCACCAGGAAGCGAAGATACGCAGTATTTT.

The chain links TRBV7-2 to TRBJ2-4, with D perhaps matching TRBD2 (7 bases). V lost 5 bases and J lost 9, with 20 bases in between. This CDR3 spans 15 amino acids. The germline V gene encodes CDR1 SGHTA and CDR2 FQGNSA. DNA for the CDR3: TGTGCCAGCAGCCCCCAGGCGGGGGCAAGGGGCATTCAGTACTTC. Its protein is CASSPQAGARGIQYF.

J is TRBJ2-1 and V is TRBV18; 8 bases align to TRBD2. With 5 bases clipped from V and 5 bases from J, the junction kept 8 bases outside the gene matches. The germline V gene encodes CDR1 KGHSH and CDR2 LQKENI. The CDR3 length is 15 residues. The chain's CDR3 is CASSSRTGGDNEQFF. The CDR3 nucleotides are TGTGCCAGCTCATCCAGGACGGGGGGGGACAATGAGCAGTTCTTC.

This rearrangement joins TRBV19 to TRBJ1-1; TRBD1 agrees at 11 bases. V shed 4 bases, J shed 5 bases, and the junction held 6 bases outside the gene matches. This CDR3 is 15 amino acids long. Germline V gene data show CDR1 as LNHDA and CDR2 as SQIVND (reference sequence). CDR3 coding DNA: TGTGCCAGTAGTACCCAGGGACAGGGGGGGACTGAAGCTTTCTTT. It yields the protein CASSTQGQGGTEAFF.

The V call is TRBV10-3, the J call TRBJ1-6; D might be TRBD1 (5 bases). Germline values: CDR1 ENHRY, CDR2 SYGVKD. The CDR3 contains 14 residues. V lost 3 bases and J lost 9, with 12 bases in between. The CDR3 coding sequence is TGTGCCATCAGTGACGCGGGGGAAGCTTCACCCCTCCACTTT. Amino acid sequence: CAISDAGEASPLHF.

The rearrangement uses TRBV18 and TRBJ2-3; no definite D call. The germline gives CDR1 KGHSH, CDR2 LQKENI. The V end lost 3 bases, the J end lost 2 bases, and 15 bases lay between the germline ends. The CDR3 sequence is 16 residues long. The CDR3 sequence: CASSPTLGEATDTQYF. The CDR3 DNA sequence: TGTGCCAGCTCACCCACCCTCGGCGAGGCCACAGATACGCAGTATTTT.